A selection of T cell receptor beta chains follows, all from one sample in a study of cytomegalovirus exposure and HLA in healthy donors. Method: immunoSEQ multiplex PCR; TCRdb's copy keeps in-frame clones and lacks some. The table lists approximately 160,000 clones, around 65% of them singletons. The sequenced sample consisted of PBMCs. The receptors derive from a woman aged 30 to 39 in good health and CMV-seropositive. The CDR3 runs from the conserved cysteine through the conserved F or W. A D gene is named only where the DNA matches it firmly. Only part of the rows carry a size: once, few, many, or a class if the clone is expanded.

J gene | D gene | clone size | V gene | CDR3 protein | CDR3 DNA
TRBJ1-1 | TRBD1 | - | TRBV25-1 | CASSDPRTGSRTEAFF | TGTGCCAGCAGTGACCCCCGGACAGGGAGTCGCACTGAAGCTTTCTTT
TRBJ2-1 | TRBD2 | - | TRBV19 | CASSIGTSGMDEQFF | TGTGCCAGTAGTATCGGGACTAGCGGGATGGATGAGCAGTTCTTC
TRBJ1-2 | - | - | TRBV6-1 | CASSEANYGYTF | TGTGCCAGCAGTGAGGCAAACTATGGCTACACCTTC
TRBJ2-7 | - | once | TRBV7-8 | CASSLVQGPYEQYF | TGTGCCAGCAGCTTAGTCCAGGGCCCCTACGAGCAGTACTTC
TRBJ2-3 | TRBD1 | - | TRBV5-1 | CASSQGAADTQYF | TGCGCCAGCAGCCAGGGGGCCGCAGATACGCAGTATTTT
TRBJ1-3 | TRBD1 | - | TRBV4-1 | CASSQLNYRQGRSGNTIYF | TGCGCCAGCAGCCAGTTAAACTATCGACAGGGAAGGTCTGGAAACACCATATATTTT
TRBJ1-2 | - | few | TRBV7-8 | CASSFGQSYGYTF | TGTGCCAGCAGCTTTGGACAGTCATATGGCTACACCTTC
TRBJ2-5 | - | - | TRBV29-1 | CSAGHQRETQYF | TGCAGCGCGGGACACCAGCGGGAGACCCAGTACTTC
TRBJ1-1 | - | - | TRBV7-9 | CASSLTNTEAFF | TGTGCCAGCAGCTTGACAAATACTGAAGCTTTCTTT
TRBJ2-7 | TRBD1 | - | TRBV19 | CASSFGQGVYEQYF | TGTGCCAGTAGTTTCGGACAGGGGGTGTACGAGCAGTACTTC
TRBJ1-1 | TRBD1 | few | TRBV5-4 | CASSKTGGRNTEAFF | TGTGCCAGCAGCAAAACAGGGGGCAGGAACACTGAAGCTTTCTTT
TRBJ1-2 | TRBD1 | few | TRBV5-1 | CASSLLWTGYYGYTF | TGCGCCAGCAGCTTGCTGTGGACAGGGTACTATGGCTACACCTTC
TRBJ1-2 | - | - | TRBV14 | CASSPLLGGINGYTF | TGTGCCAGCAGCCCCCTCTTGGGAGGGATAAATGGCTACACCTTC
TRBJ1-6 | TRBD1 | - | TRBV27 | CASSLGQDSPLHF | TGTGCCAGCAGTCTTGGACAGGATTCACCCCTCCACTTT
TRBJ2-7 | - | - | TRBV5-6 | CASSLQGRGSYEQYF | TGTGCCAGCAGCTTACAGGGACGTGGGTCCTACGAGCAGTACTTC
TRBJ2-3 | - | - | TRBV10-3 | CASHPNARIRGGTDTQYF | TGTGCCAGCCACCCGAACGCCCGGATCCGGGGAGGCACAGATACGCAGTATTTT
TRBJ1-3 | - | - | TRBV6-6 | CASSFQGSGNTIYF | TGTGCCAGCAGTTTCCAGGGAAGCGGAAACACCATATATTTT
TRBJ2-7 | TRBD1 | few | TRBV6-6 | CASKGTGSYEQYF | TGTGCCAGCAAAGGGACAGGGTCCTACGAGCAGTACTTC
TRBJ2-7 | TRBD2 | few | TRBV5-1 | CASSFTSGSPEAYF | TGCGCCAGCAGCTTCACTAGCGGGAGCCCAGAGGCGTACTTC
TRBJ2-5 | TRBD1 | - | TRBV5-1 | CASSLGDRGFLEETQYF | TGCGCCAGCAGCTTGGGAGACAGGGGGTTTCTCGAAGAGACCCAGTACTTC
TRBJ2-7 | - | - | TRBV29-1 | CSVLVREQYF | TGCAGCGTTCTGGTCCGCGAGCAGTACTTC
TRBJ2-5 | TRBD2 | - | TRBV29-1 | CSSGASGSSETQYF | TGCAGCTCCGGGGCTAGCGGGAGTTCAGAGACCCAGTACTTC
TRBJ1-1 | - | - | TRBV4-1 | CASSQEIRGFEAFF | TGCGCCAGCAGCCAAGAAATCAGGGGTTTTGAAGCTTTCTTT
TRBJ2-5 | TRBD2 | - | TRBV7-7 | CASSPGPSGTKETQYF | TGTGCTAGCAGCCCAGGACCTAGCGGGACCAAAGAGACCCAGTACTTC
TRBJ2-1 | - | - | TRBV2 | CASDGGGLLIEQFF | TGTGCCAGCGACGGCGGGGGCCTCCTGATTGAGCAGTTCTTC
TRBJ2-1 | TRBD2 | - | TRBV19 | CASSSLGGAVEQFF | TGTGCCAGTAGTTCCCTCGGGGGGGCAGTTGAGCAGTTCTTC
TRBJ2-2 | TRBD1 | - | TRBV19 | CASSILGQGLTGELFF | TGTGCCAGTAGTATTCTGGGACAGGGGCTCACCGGGGAGCTGTTTTTT
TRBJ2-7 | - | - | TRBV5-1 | CASSFQMSSYEQYF | TGCGCCAGCAGCTTCCAAATGAGCTCCTACGAGCAGTACTTC
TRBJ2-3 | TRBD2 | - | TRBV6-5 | CASRRGGASTDTQYF | TGTGCCAGCAGACGGGGGGGGGCTAGCACAGATACGCAGTATTTT
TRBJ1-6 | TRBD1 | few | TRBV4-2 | CASSHDKARGRDSSPLHF | TGTGCCAGCAGCCATGATAAGGCCAGGGGGCGAGACTCTTCACCCCTCCACTTT
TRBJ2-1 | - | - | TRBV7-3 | CASSDWRRHISVFF | TGTGCCAGCAGCGATTGGAGGAGACATATATCCGTTTTCTTC
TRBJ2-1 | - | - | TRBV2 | CASKRVASWLNEQFF | TGTGCCAGTAAGAGGGTGGCTAGCTGGCTCAATGAGCAGTTCTTC
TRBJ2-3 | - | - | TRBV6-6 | CASTNTDTQYF | TGTGCCAGCACCAACACAGATACGCAGTATTTT
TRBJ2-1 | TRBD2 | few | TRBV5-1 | CASSTSGAAYNEQFF | TGCGCCAGCAGCACTAGCGGGGCGGCCTACAATGAGCAGTTCTTC